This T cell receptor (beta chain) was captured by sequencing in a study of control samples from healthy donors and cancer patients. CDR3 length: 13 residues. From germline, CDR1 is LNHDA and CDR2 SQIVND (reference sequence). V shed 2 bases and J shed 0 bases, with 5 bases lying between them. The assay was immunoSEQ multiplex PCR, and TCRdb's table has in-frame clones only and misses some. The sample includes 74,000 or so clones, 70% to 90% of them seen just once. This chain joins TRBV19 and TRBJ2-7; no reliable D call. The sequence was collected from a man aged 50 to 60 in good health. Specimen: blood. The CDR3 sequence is CASSIQISYEQYF. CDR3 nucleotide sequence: TGTGCCAGTAGTATACAGATCTCCTACGAGCAGTACTTC.